The rows below give T cell receptor beta chains drawn from one sample of a study of cytomegalovirus exposure and HLA in healthy donors. Clones were read by immunoSEQ multiplex PCR, and TCRdb kept only the in-frame ones, dropping some. The repertoire holds some 160,000 clones, with approximately 82% as singletons. Sequenced sample: PBMCs. The receptors derive from a male donor in good health and CMV-seronegative. Each CDR3 is given with its conserved first and last residue. The order of the fields is D gene, V gene, clone size, J gene, CDR3 protein, CDR3 DNA. D genes are given only for firm matches. A row's size may be missing; if present it is once, few, many or a size class.

>.|TRBV27|once|TRBJ2-3
CASSPGVDTQYF
TGTGCCAGCAGCCCCGGGGTAGATACGCAGTATTTT
>.|TRBV7-2|.|TRBJ1-5
CASRPQGPPQPQHF
TGTGCCAGCAGGCCACAGGGCCCGCCTCAGCCCCAGCATTTT
>.|TRBV27|.|TRBJ1-4
CASSLVATNEKLFF
TGTGCCAGCAGTTTAGTCGCAACTAATGAAAAACTGTTTTTT
>TRBD2|TRBV5-8|.|TRBJ2-3
CASSVRTSGTGDTQYF
TGTGCCAGCAGCGTGCGGACTAGCGGGACTGGAGATACGCAGTATTTT
>TRBD1|TRBV27|.|TRBJ1-6
CASSLVTGVNSPLHF
TGTGCCAGCAGTTTAGTAACAGGGGTTAATTCACCCCTCCACTTT
>TRBD1|TRBV5-1|.|TRBJ2-5
CASSLDRGRETQYF
TGCGCCAGCAGCTTGGACAGGGGGCGGGAGACCCAGTACTTC
>.|TRBV9|.|TRBJ1-4
CASSVGTTGNEKLFF
TGTGCCAGCAGCGTAGGGACGACAGGAAATGAAAAACTGTTTTTT
>TRBD2|TRBV5-4|.|TRBJ2-1
CASRRGASGSSYNEQFF
TGTGCCAGTCGTAGGGGGGCGAGCGGGAGCTCCTACAATGAGCAGTTCTTC
>TRBD2|TRBV7-3|few|TRBJ2-2
CASSLVSTGGPGGELFF
TGTGCCAGCAGCTTAGTGTCTACGGGAGGGCCTGGCGGGGAGCTGTTTTTT
>.|TRBV6-5|.|TRBJ1-1
CASTRTESTEAFF
TGTGCCAGCACCCGAACAGAGTCCACTGAAGCTTTCTTT
>TRBD1|TRBV6-5|.|TRBJ2-2
CASKETGETGELFF
TGTGCCAGCAAAGAGACAGGGGAGACCGGGGAGCTGTTTTTT
>TRBD1|TRBV11-2|.|TRBJ1-2
CASSFDRANYGYTF
TGTGCCAGCAGCTTTGACAGGGCTAACTATGGCTACACCTTC
>.|TRBV19|.|TRBJ1-1
CASSIGQTNTEAFF
TGTGCCAGTAGTATTGGACAGACGAACACTGAAGCTTTCTTT
>.|TRBV19|few|TRBJ1-6
CASSTGHLDNSPLHF
TGTGCCAGTAGTACGGGACACCTAGATAATTCACCCCTCCACTTT
>.|TRBV2|.|TRBJ2-1
CASSDGTGTYNEQFF
TGTGCCAGCAGTGACGGGACTGGAACCTACAATGAGCAGTTCTTC
>TRBD1|TRBV6-5|.|TRBJ1-3
CASSPTWDRANTIYF
TGTGCCAGCAGCCCAACCTGGGACAGGGCCAACACCATATATTTT
>TRBD1|TRBV5-4|few|TRBJ2-7
CASSTGGEGVREQYF
TGTGCCAGCAGTACAGGGGGAGAAGGGGTGCGCGAGCAGTACTTC
>.|TRBV19|.|TRBJ1-1
CASSMLGGTEAFF
TGTGCCAGTAGTATGCTAGGTGGCACTGAAGCTTTCTTT
>TRBD2|TRBV9|.|TRBJ2-3
CASSPRGGQADTQYF
TGTGCCAGCAGCCCCCGGGGGGGCCAGGCAGATACGCAGTATTTT